The source of this TCR beta chain is a study of blood T cell repertoires in COVID-19. Study background: Acute and convalescent COVID-19 specimens originated in the United States, Italy and Spain. Nucleic acid was either cDNA or gDNA, and it came from T cells, B-cell-depleted T cells, or PBMCs.

Per the authors' pipeline: Amplified reference gene primers provided the basis for estimating nucleated cell counts. Assay used: immunoSEQ multiplex PCR; TCRdb lists only in-frame clones, some missing. The V and J calls and the clone size are those of that table, but D and trimming were determined from the DNA. The repertoire consists of 70,000 or so clones, with more than 75% occurring once and the leading ten covering around 1.5%. Sequencing was carried out using peripheral blood. The sequence was obtained from a human donor in a cohort sampled during active COVID-19.

The DNA of the CDR3 is TGTGCCAGCGGCGATTCGAGGGGGGAGACCCAGTACTTC. It specifies CASGDSRGETQYF. V and J are TRBV6-5 and TRBJ2-5; weak D call: TRBD1 (6 bases). Trimming pared 8 bases from V and 5 bases from J, leaving 15 bases between. The CDR3 runs to 13 residues. Germline V gene data show CDR1 as MNHEY and CDR2 as SVGAGI.